A single sample gave rise to the 3 T cell receptor beta chains below, sequenced in a study of graft-versus-host responses after intestinal transplantation. The method was immunoSEQ multiplex PCR; TCRdb's version includes in-frame clones alone and lacks a portion of them. The sample lists 7,000 to 9,000 clones; approximately 33% were seen once. This sample comprised alloreactive CD4+ T cells from a mixed lymphocyte reaction culture, obtained before intestinal transplant. The subset is: CFSE-low proliferating T cells sorted from approximately six-day pre-transplant mixed lymphocyte reaction (GvH or HvG direction). These receptors all stem from a human patient who received an intestinal transplant.

The chain is built from TRBV6-6 and TRBJ1-2; the match to TRBD1 covers 9 bases. With V trimmed by 3 bases and J by 8 bases, 4 bases remained unmatched. Per the germline V gene, CDR1 is MNHNY and CDR2 is SVGAGI (reference sequence). CDR3 size: 13 residues. The CDR3 nucleotides read TGTGCCAGCAGTTATAACAGGGGGCGAGGCTACACCTTC. Protein sequence: CASSYNRGRGYTF.

In this sample, this clone turned up a few times. This sequence joins TRBV9 and TRBJ1-2, with D unclear. Germline V gene lookup returns CDR1 SGDLS and CDR2 YYNGEE. This CDR3 has 13 residues. V lost 0 bases to trimming and J lost 7 bases, with 10 bases between them. The chain's CDR3 is CASSVDRGFGYTF. Written as DNA, the CDR3 is TGTGCCAGCAGCGTAGACAGAGGGTTTGGCTACACCTTC. Variable domain in full (rest from reference TRBV9 and TRBJ1-2): DSGVTQTPKHLITATGQRVTLRCSPRSGDLSVYWYQQSLDQGLQFLIQYYNGEERAKGNILERFSAQQFPDLHSELNLSSLELGDSALYFCASSVDRGFGYTFGSGTRLTVV.

This clone was counted a few times. The chain couples TRBV5-1 to TRBJ2-3, with 9 positions matching TRBD2. With V trimmed by 1 base and J by 4 bases, 13 bases remained unmatched. The CDR3 is 18 residues long. Germline V gives CDR1 SGHRS, CDR2 YFSETQ. The CDR3 coding sequence is TGCGCCAGCAGCTTGCGGTCCAGGGGCCGCGGGGGGGCAGATACGCAGTATTTT. Amino acids: CASSLRSRGRGGADTQYF.